The 28 T cell receptor beta chains reported below all come from one sample, sequenced in a study of cytomegalovirus exposure and HLA in healthy donors. TCRdb's copy holds only in-frame clones and misses some; the assay was immunoSEQ multiplex PCR. The sample records roughly 120,000 clones, about 94% being singletons. Sequencing input: PBMCs. The receptors stem from a woman between 18 and 29 years old in good health and CMV-seronegative.

V and J are TRBV29-1 and TRBJ2-7; 8 bases line up with TRBD1. The V gene end was trimmed by 6 bases and the J gene end by 3 bases; junction bases not matched to a gene: 10. Germline lookup yields CDR1 SQVTM and CDR2 ANQGSEA. The CDR3 is made up of 14 amino acids. CDR3 sequence (DNA): TGCAGCGTGGAACAGGGGGTTAGCGGCTACGAGCAGTACTTC. This gives the protein CSVEQGVSGYEQYF.

The gene calls are TRBV19 and TRBJ2-3; D remains unclear. Germline V CDR1 and CDR2: LNHDA, SQIVND (reference sequence). The V and J ends lost 7 bases and 3 bases respectively, with 17 bases between them. CDR3 length: 15 amino acids. The CDR3 coding sequence is TGTGCCAGTACTGAAACTCGGTCCGGTACAGATACGCAGTATTTT. As protein: CASTETRSGTDTQYF.

In its sample, this clone was seen once. This sequence joins TRBV5-4 and TRBJ1-2; no clear D. Trimming shortened V by 5 bases and J by 4 bases, and 18 bases separated the two germline ends. CDR1 is SGHNT, CDR2 YYREEE, per germline (reference sequence). This CDR3 spans 15 amino acids. CDR3 coding DNA: TGTGCCAGCAGTTATGACCTGGGGAGTTTCTATGGCTACACCTTC. Translation gives CASSYDLGSFYGYTF.

The rearrangement links TRBV6-1 to TRBJ1-2; TRBD1 might be the D (5 bases). Trimming removed 2 bases from V and 8 bases from J, with 12 bases in between. Germline CDR1 and CDR2: MNHNS and SASEGT. The CDR3 contains 13 residues. The CDR3 protein is CASSEKDNSGYTF. The DNA for the CDR3 is TGTGCCAGCAGTGAAAAGGACAATTCCGGCTACACCTTC.

V usage is TRBV29-1 and J usage is TRBJ2-3; D is possibly TRBD2 (6 bases). The V end was cut by 6 bases, the J end by 7 bases, with 8 bases between. The CDR3 is 10 amino acids. Germline assignment: CDR1 SQVTM and CDR2 ANQGSEA. The CDR3 nucleotides are TGCAGCGTGGCGGGGAATACGCAGTATTTT. Its protein product is CSVAGNTQYF.

Only one count was recorded for this clone. The J gene is TRBJ1-1, the V gene TRBV6-6; 8 bases are shared with TRBD1. The germline V gene encodes CDR1 MNHNY and CDR2 SVGAGI (reference sequence). V dropped 7 bases and J dropped 2; count of bases not matched to a gene: 9. This CDR3 has 15 amino acids. The CDR3 DNA is TGTGCCAGCACCGGACAGGGTGCGGGTAACACTGAAGCTTTCTTT. This translates into CASTGQGAGNTEAFF.

The chain joins TRBV2 to TRBJ2-3, with 10 nucleotides matching TRBD2. In germline, CDR1 is SNHLY, CDR2 FYNNEI. CDR3 length equals 16 residues. The V gene end was trimmed by 5 bases and the J gene end by 2 bases; junction bases not matched to a gene: 7. The CDR3 sequence is CASSNSAGGATDTQYF. The DNA of the CDR3 is TGTGCCAGCAGTAATTCAGCGGGAGGGGCCACAGATACGCAGTATTTT.

V is TRBV30 and J is TRBJ2-5; the D is unclear. The CDR3 runs 13 residues. The V end lost 5 bases, the J end lost 4 bases, and 14 bases lay between the germline ends. The germline V gene has CDR1 GTSNPN and CDR2 SVGIG (reference sequence). CDR3 in amino acids: CAWFSASRETQYF. The DNA for the CDR3 is TGTGCCTGGTTTTCGGCTAGTAGAGAGACCCAGTACTTC.

The chain uses TRBV28 and TRBJ2-7; D gene uncertain. Germline loops: CDR1 MDHEN, CDR2 SYDVKM. Trimming removed 4 bases at V and 5 bases at J, with 6 bases between. The CDR3 is 11 amino acids. Here the CDR3 DNA reads TGTGCCAGCAGTTCTCCTCACGAGCAGTACTTC. It translates to CASSSPHEQYF.

The genes are TRBV9 and TRBJ2-7, with D maybe TRBD2 (6 bases). The CDR3 has 15 residues. Germline V gene lookup returns CDR1 SGDLS and CDR2 YYNGEE. Trimming cost V 0 bases and J 4 bases, with 14 bases left between them. This CDR3 is CASSVEPGEGYEQYF. In DNA form, the CDR3 reads TGTGCCAGCAGCGTAGAACCGGGAGAGGGTTACGAGCAGTACTTC. The complete variable domain, with remaining parts taken from reference TRBV9 and TRBJ2-7, reads DSGVTQTPKHLITATGQRVTLRCSPRSGDLSVYWYQQSLDQGLQFLIQYYNGEERAKGNILERFSAQQFPDLHSELNLSSLELGDSALYFCASSVEPGEGYEQYFGPGTRLTVT.

The chain joins TRBV4-2 to TRBJ2-7, with D possibly TRBD2 on 5 matching bases. CDR3 length: 16 residues. The ends were cut back, 0 bases at V and 4 bases at J, with 16 bases in the middle. Germline CDR1 is LGHNA and CDR2 is YNFKEQ. The CDR3 here is CASSQDPTGTFYEQYF. CDR3 coding DNA: TGTGCCAGCAGCCAAGACCCGACGGGAACATTTTACGAGCAGTACTTC.

The V gene is TRBV14, the J gene TRBJ2-7, with D perhaps matching TRBD2 (5 bases). Germline CDR1 and CDR2: SGHDN and FVKESK. The V gene lost 0 bases and the J gene lost 0 bases, with 9 bases spanning the gap. The CDR3 extends over 15 amino acids. CDR3 bases: TGTGCCAGCAGCCAAGAAGAGGACTTCTCCTACGAGCAGTACTTC. This codes for CASSQEEDFSYEQYF.

This chain links TRBV6-1 with TRBJ2-7; TRBD1 matches 9 bases. V was clipped by 4 bases and J by 5 bases; unmatched bases: 12. CDR3 length: 16 amino acids. Germline V lookup: CDR1 MNHNS, CDR2 SASEGT. This chain's CDR3 is CASSVWPGQGSHEQYF. The CDR3 nucleotides are TGTGCCAGCAGTGTTTGGCCGGGACAGGGCAGCCACGAGCAGTACTTC.

The CDR3 nucleotides are TGTGCCAGCAGTTTATATGAAGCGGGTAGCACAGATACGCAGTATTTT. Translation: CASSLYEAGSTDTQYF. The chain carries TRBV28 and TRBJ2-3, with D perhaps TRBD2 (6 bases). The V and J ends lost 1 base and 0 bases respectively, with 11 bases between them. Germline values: CDR1 MDHEN, CDR2 SYDVKM. The CDR3 totals 16 residues.

The chain has TRBV6-5 and TRBJ1-5; no reliable D call. The germline V gene encodes CDR1 MNHEY and CDR2 SVGAGI. Trimming removed 5 bases from V and 5 bases from J, with 7 bases in between. The CDR3 covers 12 residues. The DNA of the CDR3 is TGTGCCAGCAGTCCCCCAGATCAGCCCCAGCATTTT. Translating gives CASSPPDQPQHF.

The chain has TRBV27 and TRBJ2-7; tentatively, D is TRBD1 (5 bases). The CDR3 is made up of 14 amino acids. The germline V and J ends were trimmed by 6 bases and 1 base, with 13 bases remaining between them. Per germline, CDR1 MNHEY and CDR2 SMNVEV (reference sequence). The DNA for the CDR3 is TGTGCCAGCAGCGCCAGGGTAGGGTCCTACGAGCAGTACTTC. Translated: CASSARVGSYEQYF.

The rearrangement links TRBV2 to TRBJ2-2; unclear D gene. The CDR3 totals 15 residues. Germline CDR1 and CDR2: SNHLY and FYNNEI. V was trimmed by 7 bases and J by 0 bases, leaving 12 bases between them. The chain's CDR3 is CASIRSFANTGELFF. CDR3 in DNA: TGTGCCAGCATTAGAAGTTTCGCGAACACCGGGGAGCTGTTTTTT. Supplemented by reference TRBV2 and TRBJ2-2, the full variable domain reads EPEVTQTPSHQVTQMGQEVILRCVPISNHLYFYWYRQILGQKVEFLVSFYNNEISEKSEIFDDQFSVERPDGSNFTLKIRSTKLEDSAMYFCASIRSFANTGELFFGEGSRLTVL.

The chain joins TRBV4-1 to TRBJ2-2, with a tentative D call TRBD2 (5 bases). The V end was cut by 0 bases, the J end by 2 bases, with 16 bases between. The CDR3 spans 18 residues. Germline CDR1 MGHRA, CDR2 YSYEKL. In nucleotides, the CDR3 is TGCGCCAGCAGCCAAGATCTAATGAGGGCAGCTAACACCGGGGAGCTGTTTTTT. It codes for CASSQDLMRAANTGELFF.

V gene TRBV2 combines with J gene TRBJ2-5, with TRBD1 matching over 10 bases. The V segment lost 5 bases and the J segment 5 bases; nucleotides outside the gene matches: 8. The CDR3 runs to 15 residues. The germline gives CDR1 SNHLY, CDR2 FYNNEI. In DNA form, the CDR3 reads TGTGCCAGCAGTCCCGGGACAGGGGTCAGGGAGACCCAGTACTTC. Translation gives CASSPGTGVRETQYF.

V is TRBV6-6 and J is TRBJ2-7; no clear D gene. From germline, CDR1 is MNHNY and CDR2 SVGAGI (reference sequence). This CDR3 contains 11 residues. Trimming shortened V by 3 bases and J by 6 bases, and 6 bases separated the two germline ends. CDR3 sequence: CASSYRLEQYF. CDR3 sequence (DNA): TGTGCCAGCAGTTATAGACTCGAGCAGTACTTC.

The chain joins TRBV20-1 to TRBJ1-2; 9 bases match TRBD1. CDR3 size: 11 residues. Germline V gene lookup returns CDR1 DFQATT and CDR2 SNEGSKA (reference sequence). Losses at the gene ends were 6 bases for V and 8 bases for J; bases not matched to a gene: 4. The CDR3 spells CSAPTGGGYTF. The CDR3 nucleotides read TGCAGTGCGCCCACAGGGGGCGGCTACACCTTC.

The chain has TRBV28 and TRBJ1-4, with TRBD1 matching over 7 bases. The ends lost 6 bases at V and 4 bases at J; junction bases unmatched: 11. In germline, CDR1 is MDHEN, CDR2 SYDVKM. CDR3 length: 16 residues. The CDR3 DNA reads as TGTGCCAGCAGCCTCGATAGGACAGGTTATAATGAAAAACTGTTTTTT. This translates into CASSLDRTGYNEKLFF.

This chain connects TRBV11-2 to TRBJ1-1; D is undetermined. The V gene lost 1 base and the J gene lost 0 bases, with 9 bases spanning the gap. There are 15 residues in the CDR3. Germline V gene lookup returns CDR1 SGHAT and CDR2 FQNNGV. The CDR3 bases are TGTGCCAGCAGCTTAGGGGAGGTGATGAACACTGAAGCTTTCTTT. This sequence encodes CASSLGEVMNTEAFF.

The genes are TRBV11-3 and TRBJ1-1; TRBD1 matches at 7 bases. CDR3 size: 16 residues. CDR1 and CDR2 from the germline V gene are SGHNT and YENEEA. V shed 0 bases, J shed 10 bases, and the junction held 14 bases outside the gene matches. The CDR3 DNA reads TGTGCCAGCAGCTTAGATGGAGGTGGGACAGCCAAGCGAGCTTTCTTT. It codes for CASSLDGGGTAKRAFF.

The V and J genes are TRBV19 and TRBJ1-5; tentatively, D is TRBD1 (5 bases). There are 13 residues in the CDR3. Between the trimmed V and J ends, which lost 9 bases and 2 bases, there was a span of 11 bases. CDR1 is LNHDA and CDR2 is SQIVND in the germline V gene (reference sequence). The CDR3 DNA reads TGTGCCAGCTCCGGGACTCGCAATCAGCCCCAGCATTTT. Its translation: CASSGTRNQPQHF.

The chain uses TRBV7-2 and TRBJ2-3; TRBD2 aligns across 14 bases. CDR3 length: 22 residues. After removal of 0 bases from V and 4 bases from J, the junction contained 18 bases not matched to a gene. Germline CDR1 SGHTA, CDR2 FQGNSA. The CDR3 loop is CASSLAVAGTSGRGFAADTQYF. The CDR3 bases are TGTGCCAGCAGCTTAGCCGTAGCGGGGACTAGCGGGAGAGGGTTTGCAGCAGATACGCAGTATTTT.

The chain couples TRBV9 to TRBJ2-1; TRBD2 matches at 12 bases. The CDR3 runs to 15 residues. V shed 7 bases and J 6 bases; nucleotides not matched to a gene: 8. CDR1 and CDR2 from the germline V gene are SGDLS and YYNGEE. DNA of the CDR3: TGTGCCAGCGCCCTAGCGGGAGGGCCGACCAATGAGCAGTTCTTC. Amino acids: CASALAGGPTNEQFF. The full variable domain, with the rest looked up from reference TRBV9 and TRBJ2-1, is DSGVTQTPKHLITATGQRVTLRCSPRSGDLSVYWYQQSLDQGLQFLIQYYNGEERAKGNILERFSAQQFPDLHSELNLSSLELGDSALYFCASALAGGPTNEQFFGPGTRLTVL.

The genes are TRBV6-5 and TRBJ2-3; no definite D call. The CDR3 loop spans 12 amino acids. CDR1 MNHEY and CDR2 SVGAGI come from the germline V gene. Trimming took off 5 bases at V and 4 bases at J, with 7 bases between the two ends. CDR3 in DNA: TGTGCCAGCAGTCCCTCCCCAGATACGCAGTATTTT. Protein: CASSPSPDTQYF.